These 13 T cell receptor beta chains share one sample of origin, sequenced in a study of shared clonotypes between healthy human individuals. TCRdb keeps only in-frame clones here, not all; method: immunoSEQ multiplex PCR. The sample lists about 2 million clones, roughly 94% seen once, with roughly 0.13% in the top ten. Source material: naive CD4+ T cells sorted from blood. The subset here: CD45RA+ positively selected. These receptors were collected from a man younger than 35 in good health.

The chain recombines TRBV5-1 with TRBJ2-7; tentatively, D is TRBD1 or TRBD2 (5 bases each). V gave up 3 bases and J gave up 0 bases, with 13 bases separating them. The germline CDR1 and CDR2 sequences are SGHRS and YFSETQ. CDR3 length: 15 residues. The CDR3 loop is CASSSWDPVSYEQYF. CDR3 DNA sequence: TGCGCCAGCAGCTCATGGGACCCCGTCTCCTACGAGCAGTACTTC.

The chain uses TRBV6-5 and TRBJ2-3, with 10 bases lining up with TRBD1. Germline CDR1 and CDR2: MNHEY and SVGAGI. The trim removed 7 bases at V and 3 bases at J, leaving 4 bases unmatched. This CDR3 spans 14 amino acids. CDR3 loop: CASTRTGGTDTQYF. For the CDR3, the DNA is TGTGCCAGCACCCGGACAGGGGGAACAGATACGCAGTATTTT.

V usage is TRBV10-3 and J usage is TRBJ2-5, with 11 bases identical to TRBD1. The CDR3 loop spans 15 amino acids. Germline V CDR1 and CDR2: ENHRY, SYGVKD. Trimming at V came to 2 bases and at J to 6 bases, leaving 5 bases not matched to a gene. CDR3 DNA sequence: TGTGCCATCAGTGAGGGGACAGGGGGTGGGAAGACCCAGTACTTC. Its translation is CAISEGTGGGKTQYF.

The chain links TRBV7-2 to TRBJ1-1; no firm D call. The ends were cut back, 5 bases at V and 1 base at J, with 11 bases in the middle. The CDR3 totals 14 residues. Germline CDR1 reads SGHTA; CDR2 reads FQGNSA. The CDR3 loop is CASSTGGSNTEAFF. Written as DNA, the CDR3 is TGTGCCAGCAGCACCGGAGGGTCGAACACTGAAGCTTTCTTT.

This chain joins TRBV28 and TRBJ1-5, with TRBD1 matching over 9 bases. CDR3 size: 18 residues. CDR1 MDHEN and CDR2 SYDVKM come from the germline V gene. With 1 base clipped from V and 5 bases from J, the junction kept 12 bases outside the gene matches. CDR3 loop: CASSLSTPGTGWHQPQHF. The CDR3 DNA reads TGTGCCAGCAGTTTATCCACTCCCGGGACAGGGTGGCATCAGCCCCAGCATTTT.

The rearrangement joins TRBV6-5 to TRBJ2-2; D is unclear. CDR1 MNHEY and CDR2 SVGAGI come from the germline V gene. CDR3 length: 16 residues. V dropped 4 bases and J dropped 2 bases, with 14 bases sitting between them. DNA of the CDR3: TGTGCCAGCAGTTTCCTCTTCAATAGAAACACCGGGGAGCTGTTTTTT. The encoded protein is CASSFLFNRNTGELFF.

The chain uses TRBV4-3 and TRBJ2-1; the D gene is possibly TRBD2 (5 bases). The CDR3 length is 15 residues. CDR1 is LGHNA and CDR2 is YSLEER in the germline V gene. Trimming removed 0 bases at V and 4 bases at J, with 10 bases between. DNA for the CDR3: TGCGCCAGCAGCCAAGAGGGCGGGCCTTACAATGAGCAGTTCTTC. It yields the protein CASSQEGGPYNEQFF.

This clone was picked up a small number of times. V usage is TRBV18 and J usage is TRBJ1-5; D gene uncertain. CDR3 size: 13 residues. The germline V gene encodes CDR1 KGHSH and CDR2 LQKENI. V dropped 5 bases and J dropped 5 bases, with 10 bases sitting between them. As DNA, the CDR3 is TGTGCCAGCTCAGAAGGCAGTTATCAGCCCCAGCATTTT. It encodes CASSEGSYQPQHF.

DNA of the CDR3: TGTGCCTGGAGTAAGGCCTATGGCTACACCTTC. Amino acids: CAWSKAYGYTF. This chain joins TRBV30 and TRBJ1-2; unclear D gene. CDR3 size: 11 residues. CDR1 is GTSNPN and CDR2 is SVGIG in the germline V gene (reference sequence). V lost 2 bases and J lost 4, with 5 bases in between.

This chain connects TRBV7-9 to TRBJ2-5; 10 bases agree with TRBD1. The germline V gene encodes CDR1 SEHNR and CDR2 FQNEAQ (reference sequence). The ends lost 1 base at V and 5 bases at J; junction bases unmatched: 7. The CDR3 consists of 16 residues. This CDR3 is CASSLGLGQGTETQYF. The DNA for the CDR3 is TGTGCCAGCAGCTTAGGGCTGGGACAGGGGACGGAGACCCAGTACTTC.

This rearrangement joins TRBV6-5 to TRBJ1-3; the match to TRBD1 covers 8 bases. The CDR3 is 15 residues long. Germline CDR1 and CDR2: MNHEY and SVGAGI. V shed 6 bases and J 0 bases; nucleotides not matched to a gene: 4. CDR3 DNA: TGTGCCAGCAGGTCGACAGGGGCCTCTGGAAACACCATATATTTT. Its protein is CASRSTGASGNTIYF.

This clone was observed a single time. This sample includes further DNA sequences coding for the same CDR3. V gene TRBV2 combines with J gene TRBJ2-7; D gene uncertain. Trimming removed 6 bases from V and 3 bases from J, with 6 bases in between. Germline-derived CDR1 and CDR2 are SNHLY and FYNNEI. The CDR3 is 11 residues long. CDR3: CASSGYYEQYF. The CDR3 DNA reads as TGTGCCAGCAGCGGTTACTACGAGCAGTACTTC.

The V and J genes are TRBV6-5 and TRBJ2-2; 9 nucleotides line up with TRBD2. Trimming removed 7 bases from V and 1 base from J; junction bases left unmatched: 4. This CDR3 is built from 15 residues. Germline V gene lookup returns CDR1 MNHEY and CDR2 SVGAGI. CDR3 region: CASIQTSGNTGELFF. In nucleotides, the CDR3 is TGTGCCAGCATCCAGACTAGCGGGAACACCGGGGAGCTGTTTTTT.